What follows is one TCR beta chain and its context. The target antigen is unknown. One entry per CDR3 protein, called by TCRdb with MiXCR from the reads. The data hold hundreds of thousands of distinct CDR3 sequences, with roughly 26% observed a single time. The CDR3 is made up of 15 amino acids. The V gene's germline CDR1 is SQVTM and CDR2 ANQGSEA. With 7 bases clipped from V and 9 bases from J, the junction kept 15 bases outside the gene matches. This sample is drawn from a study of T cell repertoires in cytomegalovirus infection. Across the study: A matching HLA type, together with CMV infection, was signaled by public TCR beta signatures. Points from the study as a whole: HLA-C-restricted TCR beta clonotypes specific for CMV led the ex vivo response.

The sequenced material came from CD8+ T cells from PBMCs. The TCR comes from a human donor in good health (CMV status not recorded). Some clones in this sample may be carry-over from other donors' samples. The chain links TRBV29-1 to TRBJ1-6; 7 nucleotides agree with TRBD1. DNA for the CDR3: TGCAGCGCTAGGACAGGCTGGGATTCGAGTTCACCCCTCCACTTT. This codes for CSARTGWDSSSPLHF.